The rows below give T cell receptor beta chains drawn from one sample of a study of naive CD8 T cells in extremely preterm neonates. Assay: immunoSEQ multiplex PCR; the TCRdb copy retains only in-frame clones and omits some. In the table there are fewer than 25,000 clones, around 89% of which are singletons. Sequencing was done on a sample of naive CD8+ T cells from cord blood. Receptors originate from a boy who was born preterm. The CDR3 runs from the conserved cysteine through the conserved F or W. D genes are given only for firm matches. The size entry is marked missing in some rows and otherwise reads once, few, many or a size class.

NA	TRBV5-1	NA	TRBJ2-7	TGCGCCAGCAGCTGGGGCTACGAGCAGTACTTC	CASSWGYEQYF
NA	TRBV10-3	TRBD1	TRBJ2-2	TGTGCCATCAGTGAGCCCGACAGGGACACCGGGGAGCTGTTTTTT	CAISEPDRDTGELFF
NA	TRBV10-1	TRBD2	TRBJ2-3	TGCGCCAGCATCTTAGCGGGGGGCACAGATACGCAGTATTTT	CASILAGGTDTQYF
NA	TRBV30	TRBD1	TRBJ1-1	TGTGCCTGGAGGGGACAGGGGGCCTTGAACACTGAAGCTTTCTTT	CAWRGQGALNTEAFF
NA	TRBV30	TRBD1	TRBJ2-7	TGTGCCTGGAGTAGGGGGCGCTACGAGCAGTACTTC	CAWSRGRYEQYF
NA	TRBV7-6	TRBD2	TRBJ2-7	TGTGCCAGCAGCTTAGCTAGCGGGGGGGCCTACGAGCAGTACTTC	CASSLASGGAYEQYF
NA	TRBV9	NA	TRBJ2-7	TGTGCCAGCAGCGTAGGGGGAGGTGACTACGAGCAGTACTTC	CASSVGGGDYEQYF
NA	TRBV19	NA	TRBJ2-7	TGTGCCAGTAGTATAGGAGGATCCTACGAGCAGTACTTC	CASSIGGSYEQYF
NA	TRBV23-1	NA	TRBJ1-2	TGCGCCAGCGCCCCCCACAGGGTAAATGGCTACACCTTC	CASAPHRVNGYTF
NA	TRBV4-2	NA	TRBJ1-5	TGTGCCAGCAGCCAAGGACAGGGCAATCAGCCCCAGCATTTT	CASSQGQGNQPQHF
NA	TRBV9	NA	TRBJ1-3	TGTGCCAGCAGCGTAGACTCTGGAAACACCATATATTTT	CASSVDSGNTIYF
NA	TRBV4-3	NA	TRBJ2-4	TGCGCCAGCAGCCAAGACAAAAACATTCAGTACTTC	CASSQDKNIQYF
NA	TRBV27	NA	TRBJ2-7	TGTGCCAGCAGCCCGGGACCTCGTTACGAGCAGTACTTC	CASSPGPRYEQYF
NA	TRBV5-1	TRBD1	TRBJ2-3	TGCGCCAGCAGAAAGACAGGGGGCACAGATACGCAGTATTTT	CASRKTGGTDTQYF
NA	TRBV4-1	NA	TRBJ2-1	TGCGCCAGCAGCCAAGATCCCCGGTATGAGCAGTTCTTC	CASSQDPRYEQFF
few	TRBV7-2	NA	TRBJ1-3	TGTGCCAGCAGCTTAGGGGGCTCTGGAAACACCATATATTTT	CASSLGGSGNTIYF
NA	TRBV30	NA	TRBJ2-7	TGTGCCTGGACTAGCTCCTACGAGCAGTACTTC	CAWTSSYEQYF
NA	TRBV10-1	TRBD2	TRBJ2-3	TGCGCCAGCAGTCCCGGACTAGCGGGGGGTACGGATACGCAGTATTTT	CASSPGLAGGTDTQYF
once	TRBV19	NA	TRBJ2-3	TGTGCCAGTAGTATAGCTAGCACAGATACGCAGTATTTT	CASSIASTDTQYF
NA	TRBV7-9	NA	TRBJ2-3	TGTGCCAGCAGCTTAGACAACACAGATACGCAGTATTTT	CASSLDNTDTQYF
NA	TRBV7-9	TRBD1	TRBJ1-4	TGTGCCAGCAGCTTGACAGGGAATGAAAAACTGTTTTTT	CASSLTGNEKLFF
NA	TRBV4-3	NA	TRBJ2-2	TGCGCCAGCAGCCAAGATCAAATTTGGACCCCGAACACCGGGGAGCTGTTTTTT	CASSQDQIWTPNTGELFF
NA	TRBV21-1	NA	TRBJ2-2	TGTGCCAGCAGCAAAGGGACCACCGGGGAGCTGTTTTTT	CASSKGTTGELFF
NA	TRBV6-4	TRBD2	TRBJ2-1	TGTGCCAGCAGTGACCGGCGGGGGGGCCATGAGCAGTTCTTC	CASSDRRGGHEQFF
NA	TRBV21-1	NA	TRBJ2-1	TGTGCCAGCAGCGAGGGACTAGCGGGGGGGAATGAGCAGTTCTTC	CASSEGLAGGNEQFF
once	TRBV5-1	TRBD1	TRBJ1-4	TGCGCCAGCAGGGACAGGGGGCGCACTAATGAAAAACTGTTTTTT	CASRDRGRTNEKLFF
NA	TRBV9	NA	TRBJ2-7	TGTGCCAGCAGCGTAGTAGGGGGAGGGGGCTCCTACGAGCAGTACTTC	CASSVVGGGGSYEQYF
NA	TRBV11-2	NA	TRBJ1-2	TGTGCCAGCAGCTTAGAGGGATATGGCTACACCTTC	CASSLEGYGYTF
NA	TRBV4-1	TRBD1	TRBJ2-7	TGCGCCAGCAGCCAATTGACAGGGAGCGAGCAGTACTTC	CASSQLTGSEQYF
NA	TRBV6-4	NA	TRBJ2-4	TGTGCCAGCACCGACTTCGGGGGAGCCAAAAACATTCAGTACTTC	CASTDFGGAKNIQYF
NA	TRBV6-5	TRBD1	TRBJ1-2	TGTGCCAGCAGTTACTTCGGACAGGTTGGCTACACCTTC	CASSYFGQVGYTF
NA	TRBV6-5	NA	TRBJ2-7	TGTGCCAGCAGTTACTCGTACTACGAGCAGTACTTC	CASSYSYYEQYF
NA	TRBV7-9	TRBD1	TRBJ2-3	TGTGCCAGCAGCTTCCCCGGGACAGGCTTCACAGATACGCAGTATTTT	CASSFPGTGFTDTQYF
NA	TRBV2	NA	TRBJ2-1	TGTGCCAGCAGTGACAGGGACTACAATGAGCAGTTCTTC	CASSDRDYNEQFF
NA	TRBV5-5	TRBD2	TRBJ2-2	TGTGCCAGCAGCTGGACTAGCGGCACCGGGGAGCTGTTTTTT	CASSWTSGTGELFF
NA	TRBV6-6	TRBD2	TRBJ2-7	TGTGCCAGCAGTTACTCAGCGGGGGGGTACGAGCAGTACTTC	CASSYSAGGYEQYF
NA	TRBV11-2	TRBD1	TRBJ1-6	TGTGCCAGCAGCCTACAGGGGGCTTCACCCCTCCACTTT	CASSLQGASPLHF
once	TRBV10-3	NA	TRBJ2-7	TGTGCCATCAGTGAGTCGACCGAGCAGTACTTC	CAISESTEQYF
NA	TRBV4-2	TRBD2	TRBJ2-1	TGTGCCAGCAGCCAAACTAGCGGGGGGGCCAATGAGCAGTTCTTC	CASSQTSGGANEQFF
NA	TRBV19	TRBD2	TRBJ2-7	TGTGCCAGTAGTACTAGCGGGAGCTCCTACGAGCAGTACTTC	CASSTSGSSYEQYF
NA	TRBV7-2	NA	TRBJ1-5	TGTGCCAGCAGCTTGGGACACAATCAGCCCCAGCATTTT	CASSLGHNQPQHF
once	TRBV5-3	TRBD1	TRBJ1-6	TGTGCCAGAAGCTTGGGACAGGGTTATAATTCACCCCTCCACTTT	CARSLGQGYNSPLHF
NA	TRBV21-1	NA	TRBJ2-2	TGTGCCAGCAGCAAGGGACAGGGGGCGAACACCGGGGAGCTGTTTTTT	CASSKGQGANTGELFF
NA	TRBV10-3	NA	TRBJ2-7	TGTGCCATCAGTGAAACAGGGTCCTACGAGCAGTACTTC	CAISETGSYEQYF
few	TRBV27	NA	TRBJ1-1	TGTGCCAGCAGTTTAGGGGGCAACACTGAAGCTTTCTTT	CASSLGGNTEAFF
once	TRBV4-1	NA	TRBJ2-7	TGCGCCAGCAGCCAAGGAAACCACTACGAGCAGTACTTC	CASSQGNHYEQYF
NA	TRBV6-5	NA	TRBJ1-2	TGTGCCAGCAGTTACAGAGACACTAACTATGGCTACACCTTC	CASSYRDTNYGYTF
NA	TRBV10-3	NA	TRBJ2-2	TGTGCCATCAGTGAGGGCACCGGGGAGCTGTTTTTT	CAISEGTGELFF
NA	TRBV29-1	NA	TRBJ1-2	TGCAGCGCCAAGGGGGCTAACTATGGCTACACCTTC	CSAKGANYGYTF
NA	TRBV10-1	NA	TRBJ2-3	TGCGCCAGCAGTGATGGTCGGGGCACAGATACGCAGTATTTT	CASSDGRGTDTQYF
NA	TRBV12-5	NA	TRBJ1-1	TGTGCTAGTGGTTTGGTACAGGGCATGAACACTGAAGCTTTCTTT	CASGLVQGMNTEAFF
NA	TRBV2	NA	TRBJ2-4	TGTGCCAGCCTCAGCAGGGACATTCAGTACTTC	CASLSRDIQYF
NA	TRBV4-1	TRBD2	TRBJ2-1	TGCGCCAGCAGAACTAGCGGGGGGGCCAATGAGCAGTTCTTC	CASRTSGGANEQFF
NA	TRBV6-5	NA	TRBJ2-5	TGTGCCAGCAGTTACAGGGTGAAAGAGACCCAGTACTTC	CASSYRVKETQYF
few	TRBV19	NA	TRBJ1-6	TGTGCCAGTAGTGGAGGGGGTAATTCACCCCTCCACTTT	CASSGGGNSPLHF
NA	TRBV27	TRBD1	TRBJ2-5	TGTGCCAGCAGTTTTTTGGGACAGGGAGAGACCCGGTACTTC	CASSFLGQGETRYF
NA	TRBV25-1	NA	TRBJ1-1	TGTGCCAGCAGTGAAGGCCGGAACACTGAAGCTTTCTTT	CASSEGRNTEAFF
NA	TRBV19	NA	TRBJ2-1	TGTGCCAGTAGTATACACAGCTCCTACAATGAGCAGTTCTTC	CASSIHSSYNEQFF
NA	TRBV4-1	NA	TRBJ2-1	TGCGCCAGCAGAACTACCTACAATGAGCAGTTCTTC	CASRTTYNEQFF